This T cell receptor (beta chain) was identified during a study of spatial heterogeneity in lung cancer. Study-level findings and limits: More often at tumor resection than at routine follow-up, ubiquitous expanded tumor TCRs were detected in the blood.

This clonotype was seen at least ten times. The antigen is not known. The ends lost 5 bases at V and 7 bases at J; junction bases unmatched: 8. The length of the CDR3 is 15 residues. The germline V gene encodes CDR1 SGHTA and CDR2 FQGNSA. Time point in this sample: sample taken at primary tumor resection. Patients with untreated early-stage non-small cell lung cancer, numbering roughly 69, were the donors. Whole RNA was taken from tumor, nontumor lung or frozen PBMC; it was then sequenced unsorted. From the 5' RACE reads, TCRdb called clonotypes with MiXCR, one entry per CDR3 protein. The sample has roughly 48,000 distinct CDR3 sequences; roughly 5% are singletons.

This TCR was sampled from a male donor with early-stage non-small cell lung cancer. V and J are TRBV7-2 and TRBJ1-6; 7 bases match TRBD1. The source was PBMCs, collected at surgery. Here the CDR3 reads CASSPVGQPNSPLHF. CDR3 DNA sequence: TGTGCCAGCAGCCCAGTGGGACAGCCCAATTCACCCCTCCACTTT.